This TCR beta chain was sequenced during a study of Tregs in tolerant kidney transplant recipients. At the level of the study: Related graft donors supplied nonmyeloablative bone marrow transplants, and mixed chimerism was transient.

General study results and limits: Few patients were studied, so findings need validation in larger groups.

Profiled with immunoSEQ multiplex PCR; TCRdb holds only in-frame clones, not every one. Among 75,000 to 85,000 clones, about 91% were seen once, and the ten largest hold about 0.3%. Thawed PBMCs were FACS-sorted into unstimulated CD4+CD25+CD127- regulatory T cells, CD4+CD25- non-regulatory cells, CD4 and CD8 cells. Thawed PBMCs were rested overnight at 37°C with roughly 200 IU/ml IL-2 before regulatory T cell sorting. Trimming cost V 7 bases and J 3 bases, with 7 bases left between them. The germline gives CDR1 SNHLY, CDR2 FYNNEI. This CDR3 spans 12 amino acids. A note on this clone: The antigen remains undetermined.

The source was Tregs from blood, collected before the transplant. The V gene is TRBV2, the J gene TRBJ1-5; D call uncertain. This clonotype was sampled from a human donor who received a combined kidney and bone marrow transplant. This CDR3 is CASNAVNQPQHF. In nucleotides, the CDR3 is TGTGCCAGCAATGCGGTCAATCAGCCCCAGCATTTT.